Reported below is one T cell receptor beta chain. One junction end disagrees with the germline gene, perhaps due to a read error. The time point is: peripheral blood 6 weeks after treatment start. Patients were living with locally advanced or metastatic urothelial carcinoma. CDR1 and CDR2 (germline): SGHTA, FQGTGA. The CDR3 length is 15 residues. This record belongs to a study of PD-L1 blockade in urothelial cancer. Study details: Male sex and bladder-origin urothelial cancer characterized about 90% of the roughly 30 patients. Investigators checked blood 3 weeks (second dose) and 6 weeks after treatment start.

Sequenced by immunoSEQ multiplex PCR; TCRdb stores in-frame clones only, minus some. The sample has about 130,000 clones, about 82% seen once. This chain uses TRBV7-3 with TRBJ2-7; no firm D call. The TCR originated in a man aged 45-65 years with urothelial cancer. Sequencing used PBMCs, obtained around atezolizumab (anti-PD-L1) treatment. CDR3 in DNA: TGTGCCAGCAGCTTAGGTGGAGCAGCCTCCCACGAGCAGTACTTC. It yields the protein CASSLGGAASHEQYF.